This T cell receptor beta chain was identified during a study of cytomegalovirus exposure and HLA in healthy donors. Study-level findings and limits: A later look showed TCR association rates differing by HLA locus, highest for DRB1 and lowest for HLA-C. Using a false discovery rate of 0.05, a later analysis showed that some 16,000 TCR beta sequences were associated with HLA alleles. Reports indicated that the classifier achieved high specificity and sensitivity in diagnosing cytomegalovirus status.

The germline V gene has CDR1 SGDLS and CDR2 YYNGEE. V lost 2 bases to trimming and J lost 4 bases; unmatched junction nucleotides: 9. This CDR3 spans 15 amino acids. Both 60 Vbeta primers and 13 Jbeta primers went into the PCR. Profiling relied on immunoSEQ multiplex PCR, and the TCRdb table lists in-frame clones only, not all of them. The repertoire includes 95,000 to 100,000 clones, around 69% of them detected once, and under 20% sits in the top ten. Comment on this clone: Its target is not known.

The chain combines TRBV9 with TRBJ2-7, with 7 positions matching TRBD1. The sample taken for sequencing was PBMCs. This clonotype originated in a woman in her sixties or seventies in good health and CMV-seropositive. The CDR3, as DNA: TGTGCCAGCAGCGTGGACCCTTCACAGGGGTACGAGCAGTACTTC. Protein sequence: CASSVDPSQGYEQYF.